This T cell receptor beta chain is from a study of cytotoxic CD8 clonotypes in ibrutinib-treated CLL (dated by TCRdb to the early 2020s). Looking at the study overall: The cohort included around 15 treatment-naive and around 10 relapsed/refractory patients; roughly 17 were IGHV unmutated. Responses were partial in some 24 patients and complete in 2; after median around 66 months follow-up, roughly 14 stayed in remission and 12 progressed. Response samples were taken after a median of 12 months on treatment, ranging from about 6 to 40 months. An average of about 250,000 productive templates and some 99,000 productive rearrangements was obtained per sample. Longitudinal samples were available for about 30% of the roughly 86 trial participants. Cryopreserved peripheral blood mononuclear cells were obtained before treatment, at response, and at either sustained remission or disease progression. Every remission and progressive disease sample was obtained while ibrutinib was still being received by the patients.

What the research found in general, with its limitations: Baseline clonality was found to be higher than that of age-matched healthy donors and was strongly correlated with circulating CD8+ T-cell counts. Public clonotypes were found to be uncommon and were observed to contract or remain stable during treatment; the increase in clonality was shown to reflect expansion of private clonotypes at ibrutinib response. At ibrutinib response clonality went up, during sustained remission it held steady, and at progression it dropped back toward baseline. Sampling times were not matched between patients in sustained remission and patients whose disease was progressing, and lymph node repertoires were not examined.

In the paper's terms, the time point label means: 12 months on ibrutinib. For TCR beta library preparation, about 2.1 micrograms of genomic DNA were extracted from the cryopreserved PBMCs. Longitudinal blood samples from CLL patients on ibrutinib monotherapy were analyzed using high-throughput TCR beta sequencing. The patients took part in an open-label, single-center phase 2 trial of ibrutinib monotherapy. The germline V gene provides CDR1 SGDLS and CDR2 YYNGEE. The CDR3 covers 15 residues, taking in both the cysteine and the phenylalanine. Here the CDR3 DNA is all that survives: 45 bases in frame from base 1. V lost 0 bases and J lost 0 bases; the stretch between them is 10 bases long. The goal of deep resolution MiSeq sequencing was a depth between 1 in 1 million and 1 in 200,000 T cells, and coverage averaged 10x per clonotype. The immunoSEQ hsTCRB Kit was used to generate the TCR beta libraries. The source study handled its data this way. Data were analyzed with ImmunoSEQ Data Assistant and ImmunoSEQ Analyzer, with V, D and J genes assigned per IMGT definitions. Clonality, which ranges from 0 to 1, was calculated as one minus the normalized Shannon entropy of productive rearrangement frequencies. Only overrepresented clonotypes making up at least 0.05% of each patient's repertoire were included in the public clonotype analysis. Some 13 age-matched healthy donor repertoires from immuneACCESS served as clonality controls. TCRdb's version of the immuneACCESS table is confined to in-frame rearrangements and falls short of the full clone set. An unresolved V gene accounts for under half of the shortfall where checked; the remainder is of unknown origin. V and J calls and clone size are copied from that table; D and trimming were computed from the DNA. This sample has approximately 140,000 clones in its table, and 60% to 85% of those were observed once. In total, the top ten clones hold 25% to 30% of the sample.

Points on this clone: What this receptor recognizes is not known. Base qualities are not provided; no much larger clone lies one nucleotide away.

Material: PBMCs, obtained after 12 months of ibrutinib treatment. The sequence joins TRBV9 to TRBJ2-7, with no confident D gene call. The receptor's source is a human donor with chronic lymphocytic leukemia. The CDR3 in this case is CASSVGIPSSYEQYF. The sequenced DNA is TGTGCCAGCAGCGTAGGAATCCCAAGCTCCTACGAGCAGTACTTC.